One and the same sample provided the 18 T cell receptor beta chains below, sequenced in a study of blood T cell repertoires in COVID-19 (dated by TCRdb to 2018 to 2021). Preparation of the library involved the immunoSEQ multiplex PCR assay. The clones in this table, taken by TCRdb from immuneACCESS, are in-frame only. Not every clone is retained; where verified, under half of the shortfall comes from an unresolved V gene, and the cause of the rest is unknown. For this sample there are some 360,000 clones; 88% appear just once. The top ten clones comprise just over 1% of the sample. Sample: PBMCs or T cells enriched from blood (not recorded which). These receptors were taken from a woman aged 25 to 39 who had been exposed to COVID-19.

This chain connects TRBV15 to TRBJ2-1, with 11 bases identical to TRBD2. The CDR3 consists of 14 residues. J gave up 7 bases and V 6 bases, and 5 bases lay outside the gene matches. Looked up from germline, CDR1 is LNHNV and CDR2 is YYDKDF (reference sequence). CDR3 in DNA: TGTGCCACCAGACTAGCGGGAGATATTAATGAGCAGTTCTTC. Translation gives CATRLAGDINEQFF. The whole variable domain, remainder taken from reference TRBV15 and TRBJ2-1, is DAMVIQNPRYQVTQFGKPVTLSCSQTLNHNVMYWYQQKSSQAPKLLFHYYDKDFNNEADTPDNFQSRRPNTSFCFLDIRSPGLGDTAMYLCATRLAGDINEQFFGPGTRLTVL.

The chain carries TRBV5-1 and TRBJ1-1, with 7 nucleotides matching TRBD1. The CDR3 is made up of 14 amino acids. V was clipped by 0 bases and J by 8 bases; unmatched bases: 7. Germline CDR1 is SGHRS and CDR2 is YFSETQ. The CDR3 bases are TGCGCCAGCAGCTTGGGGGGACAGAAGAAAGAAGCTTTCTTT. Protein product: CASSLGGQKKEAFF.

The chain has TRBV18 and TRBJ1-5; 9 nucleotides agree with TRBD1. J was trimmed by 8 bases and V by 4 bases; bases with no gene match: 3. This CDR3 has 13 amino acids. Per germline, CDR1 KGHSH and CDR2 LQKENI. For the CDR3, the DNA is TGTGCCAGCTCACAGGGACAGGGAGAGCCCCAGCATTTT. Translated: CASSQGQGEPQHF. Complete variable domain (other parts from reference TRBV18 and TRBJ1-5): NAGVMQNPRHLVRRRGQEARLRCSPMKGHSHVYWYRQLPEEGLKFMVYLQKENIIDESGMPKERFSAEFPKEGPSILRIQQVVRGDSAAYFCASSQGQGEPQHFGDGTRLSIL.

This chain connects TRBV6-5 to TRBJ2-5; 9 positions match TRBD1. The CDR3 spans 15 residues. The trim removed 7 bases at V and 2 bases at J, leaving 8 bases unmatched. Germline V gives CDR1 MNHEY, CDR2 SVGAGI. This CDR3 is CASMEDRGFQETQYF. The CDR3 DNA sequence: TGTGCCAGCATGGAGGACAGGGGATTTCAAGAGACCCAGTACTTC.

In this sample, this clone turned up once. CDR3 nucleotide sequence: TGTGCCAGCAGCTTACAACAGGGGAACTATGGCTACACCTTC. This sequence encodes CASSLQQGNYGYTF. The chain is built from TRBV5-4 and TRBJ1-2; the match to TRBD1 covers 7 bases. The trim removed 2 bases at V and 2 bases at J, leaving 3 bases unmatched. In germline, CDR1 is SGHNT, CDR2 YYREEE (reference sequence). The CDR3 runs 14 residues.

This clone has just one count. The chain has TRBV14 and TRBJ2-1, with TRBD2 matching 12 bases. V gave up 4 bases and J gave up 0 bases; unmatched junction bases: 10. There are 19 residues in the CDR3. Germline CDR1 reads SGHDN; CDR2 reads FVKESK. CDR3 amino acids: CASSRLTSGSGISYNEQFF. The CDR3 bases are TGTGCCAGCAGCCGCCTGACTAGCGGGAGCGGGATCTCCTACAATGAGCAGTTCTTC.

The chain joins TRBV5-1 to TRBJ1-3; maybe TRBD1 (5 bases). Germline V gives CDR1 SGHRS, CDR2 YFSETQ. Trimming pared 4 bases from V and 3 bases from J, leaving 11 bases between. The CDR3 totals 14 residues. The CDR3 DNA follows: TGCGCCAGCAGCGCGGGGGGTATTGGAAACACCATATATTTT. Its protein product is CASSAGGIGNTIYF.

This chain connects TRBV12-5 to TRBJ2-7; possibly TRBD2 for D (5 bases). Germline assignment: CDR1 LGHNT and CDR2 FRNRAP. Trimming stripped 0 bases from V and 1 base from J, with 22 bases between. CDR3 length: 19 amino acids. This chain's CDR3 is CASGLVRTWVRGRSYEQYF. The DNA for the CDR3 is TGTGCTAGTGGTTTGGTACGTACCTGGGTCCGAGGGAGATCCTACGAGCAGTACTTC.

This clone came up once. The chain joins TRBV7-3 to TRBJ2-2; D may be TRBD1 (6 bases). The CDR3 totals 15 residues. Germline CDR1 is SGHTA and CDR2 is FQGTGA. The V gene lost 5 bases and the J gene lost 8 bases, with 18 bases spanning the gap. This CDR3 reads CASSPSGTTMGELFF. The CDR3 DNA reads TGTGCCAGCAGCCCATCCGGGACAACGATGGGGGAGCTGTTTTTT.

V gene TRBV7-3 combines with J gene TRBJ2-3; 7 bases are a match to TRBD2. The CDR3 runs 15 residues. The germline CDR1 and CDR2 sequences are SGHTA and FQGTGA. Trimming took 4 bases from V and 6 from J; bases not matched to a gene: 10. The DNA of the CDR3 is TGTGCCAGCAGCTATAGAGGGAGGGGTCCGGATACGCAGTATTTT. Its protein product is CASSYRGRGPDTQYF.

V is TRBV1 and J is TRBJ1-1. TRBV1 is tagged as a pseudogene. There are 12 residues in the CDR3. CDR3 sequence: CTSSRGRAEAFF. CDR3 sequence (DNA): TGCACCAGCAGCCGGGGGAGGGCTGAAGCTTTCTTT.

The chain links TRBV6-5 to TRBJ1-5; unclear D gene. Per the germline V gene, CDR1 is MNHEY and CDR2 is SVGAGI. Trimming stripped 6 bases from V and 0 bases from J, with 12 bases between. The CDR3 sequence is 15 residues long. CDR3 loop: CASRPNGYSNQPQHF. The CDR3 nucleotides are TGTGCCAGCAGGCCTAACGGGTATAGCAATCAGCCCCAGCATTTT.

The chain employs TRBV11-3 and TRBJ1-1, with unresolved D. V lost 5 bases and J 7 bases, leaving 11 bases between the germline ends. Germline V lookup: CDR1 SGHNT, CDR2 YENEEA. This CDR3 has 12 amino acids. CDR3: CASSQNRVEAFF. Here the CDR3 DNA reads TGTGCCAGCAGCCAAAATCGAGTTGAAGCTTTCTTT.

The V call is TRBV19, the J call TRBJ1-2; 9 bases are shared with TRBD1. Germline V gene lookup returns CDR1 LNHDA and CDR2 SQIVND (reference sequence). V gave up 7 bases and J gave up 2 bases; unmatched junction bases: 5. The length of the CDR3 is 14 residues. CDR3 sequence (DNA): TGTGCCAGTAACCCAGGGACAGGGAACTATGGCTACACCTTC. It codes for CASNPGTGNYGYTF. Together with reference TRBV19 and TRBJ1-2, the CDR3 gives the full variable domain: DGGITQSPKYLFRKEGQNVTLSCEQNLNHDAMYWYRQDPGQGLRLIYYSQIVNDFQKGDIAEGYSVSREKKESFPLTVTSAQKNPTAFYLCASNPGTGNYGYTFGSGTRLTVV.

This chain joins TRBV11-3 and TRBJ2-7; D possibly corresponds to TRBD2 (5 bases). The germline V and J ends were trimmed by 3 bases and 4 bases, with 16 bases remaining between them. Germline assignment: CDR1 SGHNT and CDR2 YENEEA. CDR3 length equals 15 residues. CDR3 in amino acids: CASSLGSGTGYEQYF. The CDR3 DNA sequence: TGTGCCAGCAGCTTGGGATCTGGTACGGGGTACGAGCAGTACTTC.

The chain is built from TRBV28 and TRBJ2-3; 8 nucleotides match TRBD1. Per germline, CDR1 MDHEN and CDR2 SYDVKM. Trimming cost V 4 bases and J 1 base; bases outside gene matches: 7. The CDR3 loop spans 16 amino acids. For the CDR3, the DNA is TGTGCCAGCAGTTCAAACAGGGGGTCGGGCACAGATACGCAGTATTTT. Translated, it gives CASSSNRGSGTDTQYF. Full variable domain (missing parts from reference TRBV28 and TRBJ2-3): DVKVTQSSRYLVKRTGEKVFLECVQDMDHENMFWYRQDPGLGLRLIYFSYDVKMKEKGDIPEGYSVSREKKERFSLILESASTNQTSMYLCASSSNRGSGTDTQYFGPGTRLTVL.

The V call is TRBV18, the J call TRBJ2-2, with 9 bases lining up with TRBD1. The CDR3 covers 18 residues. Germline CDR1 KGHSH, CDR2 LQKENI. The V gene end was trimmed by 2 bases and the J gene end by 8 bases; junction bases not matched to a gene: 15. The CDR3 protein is CASSPGDHRDRVTGELFF. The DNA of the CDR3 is TGTGCCAGCTCACCAGGAGACCACCGGGACAGGGTTACGGGGGAGCTGTTTTTT. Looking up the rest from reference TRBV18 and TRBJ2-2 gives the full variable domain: NAGVMQNPRHLVRRRGQEARLRCSPMKGHSHVYWYRQLPEEGLKFMVYLQKENIIDESGMPKERFSAEFPKEGPSILRIQQVVRGDSAAYFCASSPGDHRDRVTGELFFGEGSRLTVL.

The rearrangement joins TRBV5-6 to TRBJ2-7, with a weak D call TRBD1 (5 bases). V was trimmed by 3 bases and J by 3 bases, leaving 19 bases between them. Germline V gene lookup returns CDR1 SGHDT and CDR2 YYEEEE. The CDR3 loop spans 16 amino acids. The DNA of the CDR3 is TGTGCCAGCAGCTCAATAAACCCGGACAAGTACTACGAGCAGTACTTC. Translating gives CASSSINPDKYYEQYF. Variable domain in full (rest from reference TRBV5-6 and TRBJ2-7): DAGVTQSPTHLIKTRGQQVTLRCSPKSGHDTVSWYQQALGQGPQFIFQYYEEEERQRGNFPDRFSGHQFPNYSSELNVNALLLGDSALYLCASSSINPDKYYEQYFGPGTRLTVT.